Listed here is a single TCR beta chain. Its antigen is unknown. These data are taken from a study of T cell repertoires in cytomegalovirus infection. Across the study: Indicated by public TCR beta signatures were CMV infection and matching HLA type. General study points: HLA-C-restricted CMV clonotypes gave the most frequent clonotype in two of eight donors. The study identified carriers of CMV plus the relevant HLA from cumulative public TCR beta family frequency.

MiXCR, run by TCRdb on the reads, gives a single entry per CDR3 protein. This sample has around 630,000 distinct CDR3 sequences, with roughly 26% found just once. The length of the CDR3 is 15 residues. Germline loops: CDR1 MNHEY, CDR2 SMNVEV (reference sequence). The V and J ends lost 3 bases and 1 base, in that order; junction bases with no gene match: 3. The chain links TRBV27 to TRBJ2-5; 9 bases are a match to TRBD2. Sequenced sample: CD8+ T cells from PBMCs. The source is a human donor in good health (CMV status not recorded). Some clones in this sample may be carry-over from other donors' samples. CDR3 sequence (DNA): TGTGCCAGCAGTTTTTCGCGGGGGGGCCAAGAGACCCAGTACTTC. Translating gives CASSFSRGGQETQYF.